What follows are 27 T cell receptor beta chains derived from one specimen sequenced in a study of T cells after yellow fever vaccination. TCRdb recomputed calls from the 5' RACE reads with MiXCR, one row per CDR3 protein. The table lists over 110,000 distinct CDR3 sequences, 7.7% of them singletons. The material sequenced was CD4+ T cells sorted from PBMCs, taken 5 days after the yellow fever booster vaccination. Receptors originate from a man aged 25-45 years who received the YFV17D yellow fever vaccine.

Many counts were recorded for this clonotype. The J gene is TRBJ2-5, the V gene TRBV20-1, with no clear D. Trimming cost V 5 bases and J 1 base, with 11 bases left between them. CDR3 length: 13 residues. CDR1 DFQATT and CDR2 SNEGSKA come from the germline V gene (reference sequence). CDR3 DNA sequence: TGCAGTGCTGGAAGAACAATCCAAGAGACCCAGTACTTC. Its protein product is CSAGRTIQETQYF.

In this sample, this clonotype turned up many times. The chain combines TRBV10-3 with TRBJ2-5; 10 bases align to TRBD2. Germline CDR1 ENHRY, CDR2 SYGVKD. The CDR3 spans 13 residues. The J segment lost 3 bases and the V segment lost 6 bases, leaving 1 base of the junction unmatched. CDR3 nucleotide sequence: TGTGCCATCAGAGCGGGAGGGAAAGAGACCCAGTACTTC. It specifies CAIRAGGKETQYF.

This clonotype has at least ten counts. V usage is TRBV20-1 and J usage is TRBJ2-7, with TRBD1 matching 7 bases. Germline CDR1 reads DFQATT; CDR2 reads SNEGSKA (reference sequence). This CDR3 has 16 residues. After removal of 3 bases from V and 4 bases from J, the junction contained 15 bases not matched to a gene. The CDR3 DNA sequence: TGCAGTGCTAGGGTAGCCGGGACAGCAAGCCGATACGAGCAGTACTTC. This encodes CSARVAGTASRYEQYF.

Comment on this clonotype: A much larger clone differs by one base, so this may be a read error. The chain links TRBV20-1 to TRBJ2-7; TRBD2 matches at 12 bases. Looked up from germline, CDR1 is DFQATT and CDR2 is SNEGSKA (reference sequence). V dropped 2 bases and J dropped 2; count of bases not matched to a gene: 1. The CDR3 totals 14 residues. This CDR3 reads CSARLAGGPYEQYF. DNA for the CDR3: TGCAGTGCTAGACTAGCGGGAGGGCCCTACGAGCAGTACTTC.

This clonotype came up a few times. CDR3 bases: TGCAGCGTGATCAGGGGTTACGAGCAGTACTTC. It is translated as CSVIRGYEQYF. The chain recombines TRBV29-1 with TRBJ2-7; TRBD1 is a possible D gene (6 bases). This CDR3 is built from 11 residues. CDR1 is SQVTM, CDR2 ANQGSEA, per germline. V was clipped by 6 bases and J by 4 bases, with 10 bases between them.

Many counts were recorded for this clonotype. The V gene is TRBV4-3, the J gene TRBJ2-5; TRBD1 agrees at 7 bases. The trim removed 0 bases at V and 4 bases at J, leaving 2 bases unmatched. This CDR3 is built from 14 residues. The V gene's germline CDR1 is LGHNA and CDR2 YSLEER. CDR3 in DNA: TGCGCCAGCAGCCAAGAAAACAGGGGAGAGACCCAGTACTTC. This sequence encodes CASSQENRGETQYF.

This clonotype has ten or more counts. CDR3 coding DNA: TGTGCCAGCAGCTTCAGGGGGGGAGACTACGAGCAGTACTTC. Translation gives CASSFRGGDYEQYF. This chain links TRBV12-3 or TRBV12-4 with TRBJ2-7; either TRBD1 or TRBD2 may supply D (7 bases each). The CDR3 extends over 14 amino acids. The germline V and J ends were trimmed by 6 bases and 3 bases, with 15 bases remaining between them.

Turning to this clonotype: A much larger clone sits a single nucleotide away, making a read error possible. This chain links TRBV7-2 with TRBJ2-1; 8 bases match TRBD2. Germline lookup yields CDR1 SGHTA and CDR2 FQGNSA. The CDR3 contains 15 residues. J lost 5 bases, V lost 5 bases, and 8 bases had no gene match. CDR3 residues: CASSTGGGSHNEQFF. The CDR3 nucleotides read TGTGCCAGCAGCACGGGGGGGGGTTCTCACAATGAGCAGTTCTTC.

This clonotype has ten or more counts. The rearrangement links TRBV19 to TRBJ2-7; 9 nucleotides line up with TRBD1. This CDR3 region has 15 residues. J was trimmed by 6 bases and V by 4 bases; bases with no gene match: 10. Germline loops: CDR1 LNHDA, CDR2 SQIVND (reference sequence). The CDR3 coding sequence is TGTGCCAGTAGTACTAACCGGGACAGGGCTCTCGAGCAGTACTTC. This gives the protein CASSTNRDRALEQYF.

This clonotype came up many times. The chain uses TRBV20-1 and TRBJ2-3; D may be TRBD2 (5 bases). Trimming shortened V by 0 bases and J by 6 bases, and 19 bases separated the two germline ends. Germline CDR1 and CDR2: DFQATT and SNEGSKA (reference sequence). The CDR3 totals 16 residues. The CDR3 sequence: CSARDPQSSWRDTQYF. CDR3 sequence (DNA): TGCAGTGCTAGAGATCCACAGTCTAGCTGGCGGGATACGCAGTATTTT.

For this clonotype: Given a much more abundant clone one base away, this may be a read error. The chain combines TRBV6-6 with TRBJ1-1; D unclear. Germline V lookup: CDR1 MNHNY, CDR2 SVGAGI (reference sequence). This CDR3 has 12 amino acids. The V end was cut by 7 bases, the J end by 7 bases, with 13 bases between. The CDR3 loop reads CASKAPAGEAFF. The CDR3 DNA is TGTGCCAGCAAAGCCCCGGCTGGTGAAGCTTTCTTT.

The chain is built from TRBV4-3 and TRBJ2-5, with D tentatively TRBD1 (6 bases). Looked up from germline, CDR1 is LGHNA and CDR2 is YSLEER. This CDR3 contains 16 residues. Trimming took 0 bases from V and 2 from J, leaving 13 bases between them. Here the CDR3 reads CASSQEVGHPQETQYF. In DNA, the CDR3 is TGCGCCAGCAGCCAAGAAGTGGGACACCCGCAAGAGACCCAGTACTTC.

This clonotype occurred many times. The gene calls are TRBV28 and TRBJ2-7; D uncertain. The CDR3 contains 12 residues. Trimming pared 3 bases from V and 2 bases from J, leaving 5 bases between. Germline CDR1 and CDR2: MDHEN and SYDVKM. The CDR3 bases are TGTGCCAGCAGTTTCGTTGCCTACGAGCAGTACTTC. Encoded protein: CASSFVAYEQYF.

This clonotype was observed many times. CDR3 amino acids: CASSLTGTSNTGELFF. CDR3 sequence (DNA): TGTGCCAGCAGCTTAACTGGGACTTCGAACACCGGGGAGCTGTTTTTT. This chain links TRBV7-3 with TRBJ2-2, with D maybe TRBD2 (6 bases). The CDR3 consists of 16 residues. Trimming stripped 0 bases from V and 0 bases from J, with 8 bases between. Germline-derived CDR1 and CDR2 are SGHTA and FQGTGA.

The table lists this clonotype with many counts. V and J are TRBV24-1 and TRBJ2-1; D may be TRBD1 or TRBD2 (5 bases each). Per germline, CDR1 KGHDR and CDR2 SFDVKD. With 5 bases removed from V and 8 bases from J, the gap between germline ends came to 18 bases. This CDR3 is built from 15 residues. Written as DNA, the CDR3 is TGTGCCACCAGTGGGGGACGAAGGGTTGGAGATGAGCAGTTCTTC. This gives the protein CATSGGRRVGDEQFF.

In this sample, this clonotype turned up many times. The chain couples TRBV12-3 or TRBV12-4 to TRBJ2-1; TRBD2 aligns across 9 bases. V was pared by 6 bases and J by 8 bases, with 11 bases of the junction left unmatched. There are 15 residues in the CDR3. Here the CDR3 DNA reads TGTGCCAGCAGCCCCCCCGGGACTAGCATTTATGAGCAGTTCTTC. Its protein product is CASSPPGTSIYEQFF.

This clonotype was recorded many times. The chain combines TRBV3-1 with TRBJ2-7; D might be TRBD2 (6 bases). Between the trimmed V and J ends, which lost 5 bases and 2 bases, there was a span of 13 bases. CDR3 length equals 14 residues. CDR1 LGHDT and CDR2 YNNKEL come from the germline V gene (reference sequence). The CDR3 nucleotides read TGTGCCAGCAGCTCGGACGGGGAGGCCTACGAGCAGTACTTC. Translating gives CASSSDGEAYEQYF.

There are many counts of this clonotype. V gene TRBV7-2 combines with J gene TRBJ2-7, with TRBD2 matching over 12 bases. The V and J ends lost 5 bases and 2 bases, in that order; junction bases with no gene match: 1. The CDR3 sequence is 14 residues long. The germline V gene encodes CDR1 SGHTA and CDR2 FQGNSA. The CDR3 sequence is CASSGLAGTYEQYF. The DNA for the CDR3 is TGTGCCAGCAGCGGACTAGCGGGGACCTACGAGCAGTACTTC.

This clonotype was seen only a few times. At one end the junction does not follow the germline gene, possibly because of a read error. This chain connects TRBV20-1 to TRBJ2-1; TRBD2 matches at 7 bases. CDR3 length: 17 residues. Germline-derived CDR1 and CDR2 are DFQATT and SNEGSKA (reference sequence). The CDR3 loop is CCARDPMGTNSYNEQFF. Written as DNA, the CDR3 is TGCTGTGCTAGAGATCCGATGGGGACTAACTCCTACAATGAGCAGTTCTTC.

This clonotype was seen repeatedly, ten times or more. This rearrangement joins TRBV12-3 or TRBV12-4 to TRBJ1-5; 10 bases map to TRBD1. The CDR3 spans 15 residues. J was trimmed by 2 bases and V by 6 bases; bases with no gene match: 4. The CDR3 DNA reads as TGTGCCAGCAGGTGGGACAGGGGTGGCAATCAGCCCCAGCATTTT. It translates to CASRWDRGGNQPQHF.

This clonotype was detected ten times or more. V is TRBV6-1 and J is TRBJ2-1, with 13 bases that match TRBD2. Germline V gene sequence: CDR1 MNHNS, CDR2 SASEGT. This CDR3 comprises 18 residues. Trimming took 6 bases from V and 1 from J; bases not matched to a gene: 9. Here the CDR3 reads CASRPGLAGVVSYNEQFF. CDR3 nucleotides: TGTGCCAGCAGACCCGGACTAGCGGGAGTGGTGTCCTACAATGAGCAGTTCTTC.

This clonotype was seen many times. This sequence joins TRBV6-2 or TRBV6-3 and TRBJ2-2; 10 positions match TRBD2. Trimming at V came to 2 bases and at J to 4 bases, leaving 4 bases not matched to a gene. The CDR3 extends over 16 amino acids. Germline CDR1 is MNHEY and CDR2 is SVGEGT. CDR3 bases: TGTGCCAGCAGTTACACTAGCGGGAAACCCACCGGGGAGCTGTTTTTT. It is translated as CASSYTSGKPTGELFF.

Concerning this clonotype itself: A much larger clone is a single base away; this may be a read error. The chain uses TRBV3-1 and TRBJ2-7; D unresolved. The CDR3 spans 16 residues. Per germline, CDR1 LGHDT and CDR2 YNNKEL (reference sequence). The CDR3 DNA reads TGTGCCATCAGCCAAGGCCCTCAACCAGGCTCCTACGAGCAGTACTTC. Translated, it gives CAISQGPQPGSYEQYF.

In its sample, this clonotype was seen a few times. The chain links TRBV7-2 to TRBJ1-6; the D is unclear. The CDR3 runs 14 residues. V shed 1 base and J shed 5 bases, with 6 bases lying between them. The germline V gene has CDR1 SGHTA and CDR2 FQGNSA. The CDR3 sequence: CASSLERDNSPLHF. The CDR3 DNA reads as TGTGCCAGCAGCTTAGAACGGGATAATTCACCCCTCCACTTT.

This clonotype showed up many times. The chain is built from TRBV20-1 and TRBJ2-1; maybe TRBD1 (6 bases). Germline loops: CDR1 DFQATT, CDR2 SNEGSKA (reference sequence). The CDR3 spans 14 residues. The V gene lost 3 bases and the J gene lost 4 bases, with 13 bases spanning the gap. The CDR3 DNA sequence: TGCAGTGCTAGGAAGGCAGGGGTGTACAATGAGCAGTTCTTC. Residues: CSARKAGVYNEQFF.

This clonotype has a count of ten or more. V usage is TRBV6-5 and J usage is TRBJ2-3; 9 nucleotides match TRBD1. Germline CDR1 MNHEY, CDR2 SVGAGI. The junction had 11 bases not matched to a gene; V was cut back by 4 bases and J by 6 bases. This CDR3 spans 16 amino acids. CDR3 loop: CASSFTGTGSSDTQYF. For the CDR3, the DNA is TGTGCCAGCAGTTTCACCGGGACAGGGTCATCGGATACGCAGTATTTT.

This clonotype has at least ten counts. The chain combines TRBV5-1 with TRBJ2-3; possible D gene TRBD1, 5 bases. V lost 1 base and J 5 bases, leaving 14 bases between the germline ends. CDR1 and CDR2 (germline): SGHRS, YFSETQ. This CDR3 is 15 amino acids long. CDR3 DNA: TGCGCCAGCAGCTTGATGACAGCACCCAGAGATACGCAGTATTTT. Residues: CASSLMTAPRDTQYF.